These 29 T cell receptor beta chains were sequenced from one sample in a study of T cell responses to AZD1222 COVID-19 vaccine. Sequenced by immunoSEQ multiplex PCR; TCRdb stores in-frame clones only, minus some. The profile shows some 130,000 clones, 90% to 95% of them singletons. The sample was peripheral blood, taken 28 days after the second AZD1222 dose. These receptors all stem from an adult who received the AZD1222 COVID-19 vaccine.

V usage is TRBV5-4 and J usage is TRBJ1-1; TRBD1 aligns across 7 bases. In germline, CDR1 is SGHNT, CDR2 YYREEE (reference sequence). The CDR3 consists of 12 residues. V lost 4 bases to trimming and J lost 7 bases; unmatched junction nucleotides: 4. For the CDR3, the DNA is TGTGCCAGCAGCGGCGGGACAGTTGAAGCTTTCTTT. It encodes CASSGGTVEAFF.

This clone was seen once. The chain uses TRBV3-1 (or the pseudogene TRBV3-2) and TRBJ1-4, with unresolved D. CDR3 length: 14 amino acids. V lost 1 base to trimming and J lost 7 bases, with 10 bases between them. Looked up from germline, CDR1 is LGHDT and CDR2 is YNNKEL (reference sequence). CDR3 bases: TGTGCCAGCAGCCAAGGGGTAGAGGGTGAAAAACTGTTTTTT. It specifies CASSQGVEGEKLFF.

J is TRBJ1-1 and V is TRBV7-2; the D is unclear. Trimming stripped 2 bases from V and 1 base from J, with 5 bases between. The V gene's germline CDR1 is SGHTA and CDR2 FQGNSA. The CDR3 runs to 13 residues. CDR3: CASSLMGNTEAFF. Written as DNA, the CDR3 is TGTGCCAGCAGCTTAATGGGGAACACTGAAGCTTTCTTT. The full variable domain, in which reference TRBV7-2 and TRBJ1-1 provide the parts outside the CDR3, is GAGVSQSPSNKVTEKGKDVELRCDPISGHTALYWYRQSLGQGLEFLIYFQGNSAPDKSGLPSDRFSAERTGGSVSTLTIQRTQQEDSAVYLCASSLMGNTEAFFGQGTRLTVV.

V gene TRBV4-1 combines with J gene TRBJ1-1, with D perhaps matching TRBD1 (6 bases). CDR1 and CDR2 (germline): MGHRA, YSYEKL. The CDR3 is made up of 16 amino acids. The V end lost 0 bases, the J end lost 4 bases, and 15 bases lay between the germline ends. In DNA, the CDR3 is TGCGCCAGCAGCCAAGAGGCACAGGGATGGGGCACTGAAGCTTTCTTT. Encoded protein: CASSQEAQGWGTEAFF.

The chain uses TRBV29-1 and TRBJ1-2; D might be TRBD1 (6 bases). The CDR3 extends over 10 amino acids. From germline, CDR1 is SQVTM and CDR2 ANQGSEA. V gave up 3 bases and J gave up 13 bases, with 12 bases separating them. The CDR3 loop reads CSVDHTGSTF. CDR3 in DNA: TGCAGCGTTGACCATACAGGGTCCACCTTC.

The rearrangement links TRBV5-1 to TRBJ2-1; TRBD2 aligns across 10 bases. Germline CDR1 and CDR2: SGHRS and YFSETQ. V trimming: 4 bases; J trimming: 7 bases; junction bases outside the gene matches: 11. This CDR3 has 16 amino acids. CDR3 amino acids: CASSPTSGVSRNEQFF. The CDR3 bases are TGCGCCAGCAGCCCCACTAGCGGGGTTTCCCGGAATGAGCAGTTCTTC.

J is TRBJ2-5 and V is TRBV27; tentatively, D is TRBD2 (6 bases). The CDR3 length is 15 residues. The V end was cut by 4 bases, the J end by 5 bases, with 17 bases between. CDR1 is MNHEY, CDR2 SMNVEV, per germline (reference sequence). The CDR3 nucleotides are TGTGCCAGCAGTTCCACCAAGACTAGGGACGAGACCCAGTACTTC. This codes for CASSSTKTRDETQYF.

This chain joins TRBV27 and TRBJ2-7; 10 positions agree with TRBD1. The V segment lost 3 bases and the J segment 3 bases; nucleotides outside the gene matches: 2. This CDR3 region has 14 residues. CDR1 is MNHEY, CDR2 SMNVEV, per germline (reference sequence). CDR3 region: CASSFRDRGYEQYF. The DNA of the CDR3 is TGTGCCAGCAGTTTCCGGGACAGGGGCTACGAGCAGTACTTC.

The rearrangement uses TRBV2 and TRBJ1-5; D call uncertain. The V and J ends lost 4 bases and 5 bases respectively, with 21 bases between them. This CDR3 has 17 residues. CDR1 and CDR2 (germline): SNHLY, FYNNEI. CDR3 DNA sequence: TGTGCCAGCAGTGCCCTGGTCCGGACTAGGTATCATCAGCCCCAGCATTTT. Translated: CASSALVRTRYHQPQHF.

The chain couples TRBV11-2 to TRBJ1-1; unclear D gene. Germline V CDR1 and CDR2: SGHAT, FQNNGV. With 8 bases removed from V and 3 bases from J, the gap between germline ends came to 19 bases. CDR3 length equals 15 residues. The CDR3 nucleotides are TGTGCCAGCGAATCAGGTGTGGGCCCCCACACTGAAGCTTTCTTT. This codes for CASESGVGPHTEAFF.

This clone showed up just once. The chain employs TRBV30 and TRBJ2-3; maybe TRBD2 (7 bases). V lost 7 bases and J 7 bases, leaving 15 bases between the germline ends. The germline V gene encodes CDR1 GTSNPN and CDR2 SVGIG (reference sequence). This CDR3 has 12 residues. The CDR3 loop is CASGGPPNTQYF. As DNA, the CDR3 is TGTGCCTCGGGGGGCCCTCCGAATACGCAGTATTTT.

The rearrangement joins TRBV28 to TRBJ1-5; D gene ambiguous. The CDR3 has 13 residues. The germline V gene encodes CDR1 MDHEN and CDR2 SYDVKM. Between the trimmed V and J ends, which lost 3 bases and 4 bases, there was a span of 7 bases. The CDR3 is CASSFSDNQPQHF. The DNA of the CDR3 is TGTGCCAGCAGTTTCTCAGATAATCAGCCCCAGCATTTT.

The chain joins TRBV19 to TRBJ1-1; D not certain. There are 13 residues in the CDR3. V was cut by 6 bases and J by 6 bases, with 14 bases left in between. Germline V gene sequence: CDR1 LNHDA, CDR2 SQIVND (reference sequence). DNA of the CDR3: TGTGCCAGTAGCCCCTTCAGTCTGGCTGAAGCTTTCTTT. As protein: CASSPFSLAEAFF.

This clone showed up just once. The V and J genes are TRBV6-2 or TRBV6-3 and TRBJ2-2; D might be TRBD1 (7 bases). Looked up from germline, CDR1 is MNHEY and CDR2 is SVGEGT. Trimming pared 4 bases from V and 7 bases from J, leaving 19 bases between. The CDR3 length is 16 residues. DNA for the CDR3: TGTGCCAGCAGTTCGCGGGACAGAGGTCGGTACGGGGAGCTGTTTTTT. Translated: CASSSRDRGRYGELFF.

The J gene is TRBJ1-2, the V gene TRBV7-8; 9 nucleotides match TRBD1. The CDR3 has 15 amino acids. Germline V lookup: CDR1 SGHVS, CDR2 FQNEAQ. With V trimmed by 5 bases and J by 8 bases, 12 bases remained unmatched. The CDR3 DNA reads TGTGCCAGCAGCGAAAGCCGGGACAGGGATACAGGCTACACCTTC. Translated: CASSESRDRDTGYTF.

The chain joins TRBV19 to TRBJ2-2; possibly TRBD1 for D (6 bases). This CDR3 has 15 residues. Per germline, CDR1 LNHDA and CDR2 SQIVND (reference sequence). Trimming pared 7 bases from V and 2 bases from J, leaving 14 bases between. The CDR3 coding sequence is TGTGCCAGTATAGGGGACACCGATAACACCGGGGAGCTGTTTTTT. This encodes CASIGDTDNTGELFF.

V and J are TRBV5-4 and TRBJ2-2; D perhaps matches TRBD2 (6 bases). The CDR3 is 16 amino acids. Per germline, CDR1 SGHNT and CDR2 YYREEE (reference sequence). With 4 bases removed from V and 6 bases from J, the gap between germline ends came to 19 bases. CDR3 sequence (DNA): TGTGCCAGCAGCCCTGGCTGGGGGGTATACGCCGGGGAGCTGTTTTTT. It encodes CASSPGWGVYAGELFF.

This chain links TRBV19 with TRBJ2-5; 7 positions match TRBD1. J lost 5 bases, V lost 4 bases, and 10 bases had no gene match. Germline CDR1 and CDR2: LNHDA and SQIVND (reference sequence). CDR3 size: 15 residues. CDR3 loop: CASSTTRQGRETQYF. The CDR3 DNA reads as TGTGCCAGTAGTACTACCCGACAGGGTCGGGAGACCCAGTACTTC.

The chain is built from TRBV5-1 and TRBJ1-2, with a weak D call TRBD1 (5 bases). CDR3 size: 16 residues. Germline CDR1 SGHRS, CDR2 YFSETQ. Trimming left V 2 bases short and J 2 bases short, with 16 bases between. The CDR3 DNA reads TGCGCCAGCAGCTTAGGCCCGGGACGGACGAACTATGGCTACACCTTC. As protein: CASSLGPGRTNYGYTF.

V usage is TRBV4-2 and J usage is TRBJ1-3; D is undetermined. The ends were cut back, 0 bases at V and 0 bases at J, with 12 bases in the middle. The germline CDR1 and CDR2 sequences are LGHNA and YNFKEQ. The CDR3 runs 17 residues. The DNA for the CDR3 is TGTGCCAGCAGCCAAGAGACGGCTGGGAACTCTGGAAACACCATATATTTT. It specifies CASSQETAGNSGNTIYF.

Here the CDR3 reads CASSMYGAELFF. The DNA for the CDR3 is TGTGCCAGCAGTATGTATGGGGCGGAACTGTTTTTT. This sequence joins TRBV27 and TRBJ1-4; TRBD1 might be the D (5 bases). V gave up 5 bases and J gave up 12 bases, with 13 bases separating them. This CDR3 is 12 amino acids long. Per germline, CDR1 MNHEY and CDR2 SMNVEV (reference sequence).

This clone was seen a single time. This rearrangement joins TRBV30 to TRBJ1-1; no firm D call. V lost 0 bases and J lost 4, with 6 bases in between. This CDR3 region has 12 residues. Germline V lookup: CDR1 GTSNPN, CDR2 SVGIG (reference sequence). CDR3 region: CAWSVGITEAFF. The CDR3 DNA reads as TGTGCCTGGAGTGTAGGTATCACTGAAGCTTTCTTT.

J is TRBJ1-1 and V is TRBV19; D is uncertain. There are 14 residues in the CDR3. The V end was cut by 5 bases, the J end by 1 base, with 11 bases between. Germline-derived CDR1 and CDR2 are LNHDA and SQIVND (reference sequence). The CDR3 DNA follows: TGTGCCAGTAGTTACCAGGTATCGAACACTGAAGCTTTCTTT. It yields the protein CASSYQVSNTEAFF.

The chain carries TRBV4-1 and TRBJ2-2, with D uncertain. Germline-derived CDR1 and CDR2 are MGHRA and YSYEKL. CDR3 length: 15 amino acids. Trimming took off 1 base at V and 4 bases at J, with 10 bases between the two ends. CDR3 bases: TGCGCCAGCAGCCAAGCGGGCGTACCCACCGGGGAGCTGTTTTTT. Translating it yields CASSQAGVPTGELFF.

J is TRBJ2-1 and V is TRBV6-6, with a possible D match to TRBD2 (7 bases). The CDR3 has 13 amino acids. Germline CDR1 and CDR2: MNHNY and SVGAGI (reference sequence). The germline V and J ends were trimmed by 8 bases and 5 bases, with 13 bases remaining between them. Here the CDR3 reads CASRGGKNNEQFF. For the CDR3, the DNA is TGTGCCAGCCGCGGGGGCAAAAACAATGAGCAGTTCTTC.

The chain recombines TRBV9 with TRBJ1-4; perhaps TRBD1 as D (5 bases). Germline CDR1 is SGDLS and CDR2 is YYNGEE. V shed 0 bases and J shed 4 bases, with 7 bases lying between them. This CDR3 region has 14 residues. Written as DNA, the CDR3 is TGTGCCAGCAGCGTAGGACAGCTTAATGAAAAACTGTTTTTT. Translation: CASSVGQLNEKLFF.

CDR3 sequence (DNA): TGTGCCAGCAGTCCGGCAGCCGGGGCTGAAGCTTTCTTT. It codes for CASSPAAGAEAFF. The gene calls are TRBV6-2 or TRBV6-3 and TRBJ1-1; D not resolved. Germline loops: CDR1 MNHEY, CDR2 SVGEGT. The CDR3 spans 13 residues. The ends were cut back, 5 bases at V and 6 bases at J, with 13 bases in the middle.

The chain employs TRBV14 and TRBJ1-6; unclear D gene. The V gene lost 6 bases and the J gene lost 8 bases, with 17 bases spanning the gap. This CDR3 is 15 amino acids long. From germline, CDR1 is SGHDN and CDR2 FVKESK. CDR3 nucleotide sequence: TGTGCCAGCAGGGTCCCGCCGTATAGGGATTCACCCCTCCACTTT. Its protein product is CASRVPPYRDSPLHF. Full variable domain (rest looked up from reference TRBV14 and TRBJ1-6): EAGVTQFPSHSVIEKGQTVTLRCDPISGHDNLYWYRRVMGKEIKFLLHFVKESKQDESGMPNNRFLAERTGGTYSTLKVQPAELEDSGVYFCASRVPPYRDSPLHFGNGTRLTVT.

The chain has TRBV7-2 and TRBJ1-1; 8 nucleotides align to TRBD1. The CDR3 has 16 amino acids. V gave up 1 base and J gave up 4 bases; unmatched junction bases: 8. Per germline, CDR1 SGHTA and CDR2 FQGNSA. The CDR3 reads CASSLGPLDRGTEAFF. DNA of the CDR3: TGTGCCAGCAGCTTAGGTCCGCTTGACAGGGGCACTGAAGCTTTCTTT.